A selection of T cell receptor beta chains follows, all from one sample in a study of a mutant IDH1 vaccine in newly diagnosed glioma. The assay was immunoSEQ multiplex PCR, and TCRdb's table has in-frame clones only and misses some. The data show 73,000 or so clones, 80% to 85% seen once. These receptors are not linked to any known antigen. Here the sequenced sample was PBMCs, taken from a glioma patient whose treatment included an IDH1 peptide vaccine. The receptors here all came from a man aged 18 to 29 with glioma. Each CDR3 is given with its conserved first and last residue. Fields, in order: D gene, J gene, V gene, clone size, CDR3 DNA, CDR3 protein. A D gene is named only where the DNA matches it firmly. Clone sizes are given selectively: once, few, many, or a class where the clone is expanded.

>.|TRBJ1-1|TRBV7-5|.
TGTGCCAGAAGAGTGGACAGGGCTTTCTTT
CARRVDRAFF
>.|TRBJ1-1|TRBV6-1|.
TGTGCCAGCAGGCCCAAATGGGAGGGCACTGAAGCTTTCTTT
CASRPKWEGTEAFF
>.|TRBJ2-7|TRBV7-2|.
TGTGCCAGCAGCTTCCCGGGAGCCGTCTACGAGCAGTACTTC
CASSFPGAVYEQYF
>.|TRBJ2-5|TRBV6-5|.
TGTGCCAGCAGTACAACGAATAGCGCGCGAGAGACCCAGTACTTC
CASSTTNSARETQYF
>.|TRBJ2-7|TRBV11-2|.
TGTGCCAGCAGCTTAGCTTACAGGGACGAGCAGTACTTC
CASSLAYRDEQYF
>.|TRBJ1-1|TRBV30|.
TGTGCCTGGGGACAGCGTATGAACACTGAAGCTTTCTTT
CAWGQRMNTEAFF
>TRBD1|TRBJ1-2|TRBV7-8|few
TGTGCCAGCAGCCAAGGCGCAGGGGGCGCTAACTATGGCTACACCTTC
CASSQGAGGANYGYTF
>TRBD1|TRBJ2-1|TRBV4-2|.
TGTGCCAGCAGCCAAGATCAGGGGGCCACCTACAATGAGCAGTTCTTC
CASSQDQGATYNEQFF
>.|TRBJ2-7|TRBV6-5|.
TGTGCCAGCAGTTACTCCTCACCGGCGGACATCCGCCTCCTGGACTTC
CASSYSSPADIRLLDF
>.|TRBJ2-7|TRBV27|.
TGTGCCAGCAGTTTAGGTCCGAAGAGAATAGGTTCCTACGAGCAGTACTTC
CASSLGPKRIGSYEQYF
>.|TRBJ2-5|TRBV4-3|.
TGCGCCAGCAGCCAAGATAATGGTTTGAGCAAGACCCAGTACTTC
CASSQDNGLSKTQYF
>.|TRBJ1-5|TRBV6-1|few
TGTGCCAGCAGTCCGCGGGCAGCAGGCAATCAGCCCCAGCATTTT
CASSPRAAGNQPQHF
>.|TRBJ2-1|TRBV14|.
TGTGCCAGCAGCCAAGAAAAAAGGGGTAAGGAACACAATGAGCAGTTCTTC
CASSQEKRGKEHNEQFF
>TRBD1|TRBJ1-1|TRBV4-1|.
TGTGCCAGCAGCCAAGGACAGGGTGGGCCTGAAGCTTTCTTT
CASSQGQGGPEAFF
>.|TRBJ1-3|TRBV28|.
TGTGCCAGCAGTTCCCGGACAGCTGGAAACACCATATATTTT
CASSSRTAGNTIYF
>TRBD1|TRBJ1-3|TRBV4-1|.
TGCGCCAGCAGCCTCCGACAGGGAAACTCTGGAAACACCATATATTTT
CASSLRQGNSGNTIYF
>.|TRBJ1-2|TRBV6-1|.
TGTGCCAGCAGTGAACAGCACTATGGCTACACCTTC
CASSEQHYGYTF
>.|TRBJ2-1|TRBV5-1|.
TGCGCCAGCAGCCCCGCGCGGTCCTACAATGAGCAGTTCTTC
CASSPARSYNEQFF
>.|TRBJ2-3|TRBV4-2|.
TGTGCCAGCAGCCAATCGACAGATACGCAGTATTTT
CASSQSTDTQYF
>.|TRBJ1-5|TRBV7-2|.
TGTGCCAGCAGCTTAGCTTGGGGCGGCAATCAGCCCCAGCATTTT
CASSLAWGGNQPQHF
>.|TRBJ2-7|TRBV7-6|.
TGTGCCAGCAGCCCGGCGAGAGGGGTCGAGCAGTACTTC
CASSPARGVEQYF
>TRBD1|TRBJ2-7|TRBV9|.
TGTGCCAGCAGCGCCGACAGGGTAGGGCACGAGCAGTACTTC
CASSADRVGHEQYF
>.|TRBJ1-4|TRBV2|.
TGTGCCAGCATGGCAGGAGCAAATGAAAAACTGTTTTTT
CASMAGANEKLFF
>TRBD1|TRBJ2-3|TRBV2|.
TGTGCCACCGATACAGGGGTCGGGTTCACAGATACGCAGTATTTT
CATDTGVGFTDTQYF
>.|TRBJ2-7|TRBV7-6|.
TGTGCCAGCAGCGATTTACTCCTAGCAGGCGACGAGCAGTACTTC
CASSDLLLAGDEQYF
>.|TRBJ2-1|TRBV15|.
TGTGCCACCACCGATTATAACAATGAGCAGTTCTTC
CATTDYNNEQFF
>.|TRBJ1-5|TRBV9|few
TGTGCCAGCAGCGTAGGAGAGGGGCAGCCCCAGCATTTT
CASSVGEGQPQHF
>.|TRBJ2-1|TRBV9|.
TGTGCCAGCAGCGCCCGCCAGGAGAGCAATGAGCAGTTCTTC
CASSARQESNEQFF
>.|TRBJ1-1|TRBV6-5|.
TGTGCCAGCAGTTACTACGGTAGGACTGAAGCTTTCTTT
CASSYYGRTEAFF
>.|TRBJ1-1|TRBV19|.
TGTGCCAGTAGTATGAAGCGCACAGGGAACACTGAAGCTTTCTTT
CASSMKRTGNTEAFF
>.|TRBJ1-1|TRBV6-5|.
TGTGCCAGCTTTAGGGGCGCGGAAGCTTTCTTT
CASFRGAEAFF
>TRBD2|TRBJ2-1|TRBV5-1|.
TGCGCCAGCAGCTCCGGACTAGCGGGGTACAATGAGCAGTTCTTC
CASSSGLAGYNEQFF
>.|TRBJ2-1|TRBV27|.
TGTGCCAGCAGTACGCCGGGGACGGCGGAGAAGTTCTTC
CASSTPGTAEKFF
>TRBD1|TRBJ2-3|TRBV5-6|.
TGTGCCAGCAGCCTTCGGACAGGAGCCTTCACAGATACGCAGTATTTT
CASSLRTGAFTDTQYF
>.|TRBJ2-2|TRBV27|.
TGTGCCAGCAGCCGAGCCGGGGCGGGCGGGGAGCTGTTTTTT
CASSRAGAGGELFF
>.|TRBJ1-1|TRBV6-4|.
TGTGCCAGCAGTGCCTACGGGAACACTGAAGCTTTCTTT
CASSAYGNTEAFF
>TRBD2|TRBJ2-1|TRBV13|.
TGTGCCAGCAGCCGCGGGGGGACCCCGAGCTCCTACAATGAGCAGTTCTTC
CASSRGGTPSSYNEQFF
>TRBD1|TRBJ1-2|TRBV5-5|.
TGTGCCAGCAGCCTTAGGGACAGTCCCTATGGCTACACCTTC
CASSLRDSPYGYTF
>.|TRBJ1-2|TRBV4-1|.
TGCGCCAGCAGCCAAGGCACAGCAAGCTATGGCTACACCTTC
CASSQGTASYGYTF
>TRBD1|TRBJ1-2|TRBV30|few
TGTGCCTGGAGTGAAAGTTGGGCCAGGGGGAACTATGGCTACACCTTC
CAWSESWARGNYGYTF
>.|TRBJ1-1|TRBV5-1|.
TGCGCCAGCAGCCAAGCCGGGGGGGTAAGGGCGAAGGCTTTCTTT
CASSQAGGVRAKAFF
>.|TRBJ1-1|TRBV10-3|few
TGTGCCATCAGTGAGTCGGTCAGTCTTATGAACACTGAAGCTTTCTTT
CAISESVSLMNTEAFF
>.|TRBJ2-5|TRBV4-3|.
TGCGCCAGCGGAGGGACTCCAGAAGAGACCCAGTACTTC
CASGGTPEETQYF
>TRBD1|TRBJ2-3|TRBV7-8|.
TGTGCCAGCAGCCCGGGGACAGAACACCCTTATCTCACAGATACGCAGTATTTT
CASSPGTEHPYLTDTQYF
>.|TRBJ2-7|TRBV4-1|.
TGCGCCAGCAGCCAAGCACCCTTACCCGGGACACTAAAACAGTACTTC
CASSQAPLPGTLKQYF
>.|TRBJ1-2|TRBV19|few
TGTGCCAGTAGTATCCAGGGAGCTAACTATGGCTACACCTTC
CASSIQGANYGYTF
>.|TRBJ2-1|TRBV2|.
TGTGCCAGCATGGACCAGGGGCCCTACAATGAGCAGTTCTTC
CASMDQGPYNEQFF
>.|TRBJ2-4|TRBV18|.
TGTGCCAGCTCACCACTGCCCCAGCACATTCAGTACTTC
CASSPLPQHIQYF
>TRBD2|TRBJ2-1|TRBV27|.
TGTGCCAGCAGTCCCCTAGCGGAGGTTTACAATGAGCAGTTCTTC
CASSPLAEVYNEQFF
>TRBD1|TRBJ1-6|TRBV2|.
TGTGCCAGCAGTGAAGTCCAGGGGGCCCATTCACCCCTCCACTTT
CASSEVQGAHSPLHF
>.|TRBJ2-7|TRBV5-6|.
TGTGCCAGCAGCTTGGAGGGTACCTTCCCCTACGAGCAGTACTTC
CASSLEGTFPYEQYF
>TRBD1|TRBJ2-7|TRBV30|.
TGTGCCTGGATGACAGGGGGCTCCTACGAGCAGTACTTC
CAWMTGGSYEQYF
>.|TRBJ1-2|TRBV2|.
TGTGCCAGCAGTGAGATCGGGGCCCACTATGGCTACACCTTC
CASSEIGAHYGYTF
>.|TRBJ2-3|TRBV9|.
TGTGCCAGCACCTCGGATCTGGATTACCCCACAGATACGCAGTATTTT
CASTSDLDYPTDTQYF
>.|TRBJ2-1|TRBV10-3|.
TGTGCCATCAGTGTATCGGAGAGGACAGTTAACAATGAGCAGTTCTTC
CAISVSERTVNNEQFF